These 29 T cell receptor beta chains originate from one sample sequenced in a study of cytomegalovirus exposure and HLA in healthy donors. Amplification used 60 Vbeta primers and 13 Jbeta primers. The data were produced by immunoSEQ multiplex PCR, yet TCRdb's version contains in-frame clones alone and is incomplete. The sample includes 150,000 to 180,000 clones, more than 70% of them seen just once. The sequenced sample consisted of PBMCs. Every receptor here comes from a woman in her thirties or forties in good health and CMV-seropositive.

The chain couples TRBV18 to TRBJ1-1, with 10 bases matching TRBD1. Germline CDR1 and CDR2: KGHSH and LQKENI. CDR3 length: 18 residues. V dropped 4 bases and J dropped 0; count of bases not matched to a gene: 11. The CDR3 here is CASSQRPGQGPMNTEAFF. The CDR3 bases are TGTGCCAGCTCACAGCGGCCGGGACAGGGGCCAATGAACACTGAAGCTTTCTTT.

The chain carries TRBV2 and TRBJ2-5; a possible D gene is TRBD2 (6 bases). The CDR3 covers 14 residues. Germline loops: CDR1 SNHLY, CDR2 FYNNEI. Trimming stripped 10 bases from V and 1 base from J, with 16 bases between. CDR3 DNA: TGTGCCATTTACCCGCACGGGAGCCAAGAGACCCAGTACTTC. Protein product: CAIYPHGSQETQYF. Complete variable domain (other parts from reference TRBV2 and TRBJ2-5): EPEVTQTPSHQVTQMGQEVILRCVPISNHLYFYWYRQILGQKVEFLVSFYNNEISEKSEIFDDQFSVERPDGSNFTLKIRSTKLEDSAMYFCAIYPHGSQETQYFGPGTRLLVL.

The CDR3 spells CASSATGPVSTDTQYF. CDR3 sequence (DNA): TGCGCCAGCAGTGCTACAGGCCCGGTGAGCACAGATACGCAGTATTTT. The chain couples TRBV10-1 to TRBJ2-3, with a tentative D call TRBD1 (5 bases). Germline assignment: CDR1 WNHNN and CDR2 SYGVQD (reference sequence). CDR3 length equals 16 residues. V lost 4 bases to trimming and J lost 0 bases, with 14 bases between them.

V gene TRBV30 combines with J gene TRBJ1-1; possible D gene TRBD1, 6 bases. Germline V gene lookup returns CDR1 GTSNPN and CDR2 SVGIG (reference sequence). Between the trimmed V and J ends, which lost 0 bases and 0 bases, there was a span of 17 bases. CDR3 length: 17 amino acids. CDR3 region: CAWSVFKGGVLNTEAFF. CDR3 DNA: TGTGCCTGGAGTGTTTTTAAAGGGGGAGTTTTGAACACTGAAGCTTTCTTT. The variable domain in full, with the rest retrieved from reference TRBV30 and TRBJ1-1, is SQTIHQWPATLVQPVGSPLSLECTVEGTSNPNLYWYRQAAGRGLQLLFYSVGIGQISSEVPQNLSASRPQDRQFILSSKKLLLSDSGFYLCAWSVFKGGVLNTEAFFGQGTRLTVV.

The CDR3 is CASSVVGTSGHNEQFF. The CDR3 DNA sequence: TGTGCCAGCAGCGTAGTTGGGACTAGCGGACACAATGAGCAGTTCTTC. The chain recombines TRBV9 with TRBJ2-1, with 11 bases identical to TRBD2. V was clipped by 0 bases and J by 5 bases; unmatched bases: 4. This CDR3 has 16 residues. Per the germline V gene, CDR1 is SGDLS and CDR2 is YYNGEE.

This chain connects TRBV7-8 to TRBJ1-1; 9 nucleotides align to TRBD1. Per the germline V gene, CDR1 is SGHVS and CDR2 is FQNEAQ. CDR3 length: 16 amino acids. V was clipped by 4 bases and J by 0 bases; unmatched bases: 6. DNA for the CDR3: TGTGCCAGCAGCTCGGACAGGGGTAGTATGAACACTGAAGCTTTCTTT. It encodes CASSSDRGSMNTEAFF.

J is TRBJ1-1 and V is TRBV19; D unresolved. The CDR3 consists of 11 residues. CDR1 is LNHDA, CDR2 SQIVND, per germline (reference sequence). CDR3 DNA sequence: TGTGGTGCGGGTCGGAACACTGAAGCTTTCTTT. Encoded protein: CGAGRNTEAFF.

The chain recombines TRBV30 with TRBJ2-1, with a tentative D call TRBD2 (5 bases). The CDR3 has 16 amino acids. V was clipped by 4 bases and J by 0 bases, with 16 bases between them. The germline CDR1 and CDR2 sequences are GTSNPN and SVGIG (reference sequence). The CDR3 loop is CAWTLWRASSYNEQFF. The CDR3 DNA reads as TGTGCCTGGACCCTTTGGCGGGCCAGCTCCTACAATGAGCAGTTCTTC.

The genes are TRBV18 and TRBJ2-3; 14 bases map to TRBD2. CDR1 KGHSH and CDR2 LQKENI come from the germline V gene. This CDR3 has 17 amino acids. J gave up 1 base and V 6 bases, and 6 bases lay outside the gene matches. CDR3 DNA sequence: TGTGCCAGCTCCGGGACTAGCGGGAGTCTCGGCACAGATACGCAGTATTTT. Translation gives CASSGTSGSLGTDTQYF.

V usage is TRBV11-2 and J usage is TRBJ2-1, with 11 positions matching TRBD1. Germline V gene data show CDR1 as SGHAT and CDR2 as FQNNGV. The J segment lost 9 bases and the V segment lost 2 bases, leaving 9 bases of the junction unmatched. The CDR3 runs 16 residues. The CDR3 DNA is TGTGCCAGCAGCTTAAGGTGGACAGGGGGCGCGTTTGAGCAGTTCTTC. Encoded protein: CASSLRWTGGAFEQFF.

This clone is a singleton in its sample. The chain uses TRBV5-4 and TRBJ2-5, with TRBD2 matching over 15 bases. The ends lost 3 bases at V and 5 bases at J; junction bases unmatched: 2. CDR3 length: 15 amino acids. Germline loops: CDR1 SGHNT, CDR2 YYREEE (reference sequence). DNA of the CDR3: TGTGCCAGCAGCTGGGGGACTAGCGGGAGGGAGACCCAGTACTTC. This translates into CASSWGTSGRETQYF.

In DNA form, the CDR3 reads TGCAGTGCTAGAGAGGGCGAGCGGCGGTACTTC. Translation gives CSAREGERRYF. This rearrangement joins TRBV20-1 to TRBJ2-7; TRBD2 is a possible D gene (5 bases). V was cut by 0 bases and J by 12 bases, with 12 bases left in between. CDR3 size: 11 residues. CDR1 is DFQATT and CDR2 is SNEGSKA in the germline V gene (reference sequence).

J is TRBJ2-5 and V is TRBV5-4, with TRBD2 identical over 8 bases. Germline V gene sequence: CDR1 SGHNT, CDR2 YYREEE (reference sequence). Trimming cost V 5 bases and J 1 base; bases outside gene matches: 7. The CDR3 has 15 amino acids. The CDR3 region is CASRWRGDLQETQYF. CDR3 bases: TGTGCCAGCAGATGGCGGGGGGATCTCCAAGAGACCCAGTACTTC.

This chain uses TRBV6-1 with TRBJ2-7, with D perhaps matching TRBD1 (6 bases). CDR3 length: 14 residues. V was trimmed by 1 base and J by 5 bases, leaving 12 bases between them. Germline assignment: CDR1 MNHNS and CDR2 SASEGT. The DNA for the CDR3 is TGTGCCAGCAGTGAAGGCAGGGGTATGCACGAGCAGTACTTC. Translation: CASSEGRGMHEQYF.

This clone came up once. The chain uses TRBV7-2 and TRBJ2-3, with D tentatively TRBD1 (5 bases). Trimming took off 0 bases at V and 1 base at J, with 11 bases between the two ends. Germline lookup yields CDR1 SGHTA and CDR2 FQGNSA. CDR3 length: 16 residues. For the CDR3, the DNA is TGTGCCAGCAGCTTAGCGAAGGGGTCCGGCACAGATACGCAGTATTTT. Amino acid sequence: CASSLAKGSGTDTQYF.

This clone was found a few times. J is TRBJ2-2 and V is TRBV27, with TRBD1 identical over 7 bases. Trimming at V came to 2 bases and at J to 2 bases, leaving 5 bases not matched to a gene. The CDR3 length is 16 residues. Germline loops: CDR1 MNHEY, CDR2 SMNVEV (reference sequence). The CDR3: CASSLQGQINTGELFF. CDR3 coding DNA: TGTGCCAGCAGTTTACAGGGACAGATAAACACCGGGGAGCTGTTTTTT.

V gene TRBV5-6 combines with J gene TRBJ1-2; D gene ambiguous. The CDR3 covers 12 residues. Per the germline V gene, CDR1 is SGHDT and CDR2 is YYEEEE. The V end was cut by 1 base, the J end by 5 bases, with 6 bases between. The chain's CDR3 is CASSLRSYGYTF. The CDR3 nucleotides are TGTGCCAGCAGCTTGAGGAGTTATGGCTACACCTTC.

In its sample, this clone was seen a few times. The genes are TRBV10-2 and TRBJ1-1, with D possibly matching TRBD1 (6 bases). Germline V CDR1 and CDR2: WSHSY, SAAADI. The CDR3 sequence is 13 residues long. The V end was cut by 4 bases, the J end by 4 bases, with 10 bases between. Here the CDR3 reads CASSAGTSTEAFF. Here the CDR3 DNA reads TGCGCCAGCAGTGCCGGGACAAGCACTGAAGCTTTCTTT.

This chain uses TRBV30 with TRBJ1-1; maybe TRBD1 (5 bases). V was pared by 1 base and J by 0 bases, with 12 bases between. Germline V gene sequence: CDR1 GTSNPN, CDR2 SVGIG (reference sequence). This CDR3 has 15 amino acids. CDR3 nucleotide sequence: TGTGCCTGGAGTGGACAGCTTAACATGAACACTGAAGCTTTCTTT. Translation: CAWSGQLNMNTEAFF.

The chain couples TRBV4-2 to TRBJ2-7; 9 nucleotides line up with TRBD2. The trim removed 0 bases at V and 3 bases at J, leaving 6 bases unmatched. The CDR3 totals 16 residues. Per the germline V gene, CDR1 is LGHNA and CDR2 is YNFKEQ. The CDR3 loop reads CASSQDGSGRFYEQYF. The CDR3 DNA follows: TGTGCCAGCAGCCAAGATGGGAGCGGGAGGTTCTACGAGCAGTACTTC.

The rearrangement uses TRBV19 and TRBJ2-7, with D maybe TRBD2 (7 bases). Germline lookup yields CDR1 LNHDA and CDR2 SQIVND (reference sequence). V was pared by 5 bases and J by 4 bases, with 27 bases between. The length of the CDR3 is 18 residues. The CDR3 region has the DNA TGTGCCAGTAGTTTACAGGGAACCGGGAGGACCCTCTTGTACGAGCAGTACTTC. Translating gives CASSLQGTGRTLLYEQYF.

The chain combines TRBV5-1 with TRBJ2-1, with 10 nucleotides matching TRBD1. The CDR3 is 16 residues long. After removal of 3 bases from V and 6 bases from J, the junction contained 9 bases not matched to a gene. The germline CDR1 and CDR2 sequences are SGHRS and YFSETQ. CDR3 region: CASSSKTGTGVNEQFF. CDR3 bases: TGCGCCAGCAGCTCAAAGACCGGGACAGGGGTCAATGAGCAGTTCTTC.

The J gene is TRBJ1-3, the V gene TRBV6-5, with D uncertain. Germline values: CDR1 MNHEY, CDR2 SVGAGI. The length of the CDR3 is 16 residues. V was clipped by 0 bases and J by 0 bases, with 9 bases between them. The CDR3 bases are TGTGCCAGCAGTTACTCTCCCCTCAGCTCTGGAAACACCATATATTTT. It yields the protein CASSYSPLSSGNTIYF.

The chain is built from TRBV11-1 and TRBJ2-6, with TRBD2 as a possible D gene (6 bases). Germline lookup yields CDR1 SGHAT and CDR2 FQDESV (reference sequence). Trimming shortened V by 7 bases and J by 4 bases, and 17 bases separated the two germline ends. The CDR3 covers 16 residues. CDR3: CASKKGGGIGANVLTF. The CDR3, as DNA: TGTGCCAGCAAAAAGGGTGGGGGGATCGGGGCCAACGTCCTGACTTTC.

A remark on this clone: At the DNA level, this CDR3 is encoded by other sequences in the same sample as well. The V and J genes are TRBV20-1 and TRBJ2-7; D may be TRBD2 (7 bases). The CDR3 is 11 amino acids. CDR1 is DFQATT and CDR2 is SNEGSKA in the germline V gene (reference sequence). V shed 5 bases and J shed 5 bases, with 10 bases lying between them. The CDR3 nucleotides read TGCAGTGCTGAGGGGGGGAACGAGCAGTACTTC. This codes for CSAEGGNEQYF.

The chain carries TRBV7-3 and TRBJ2-5; D possibly corresponds to TRBD1 (6 bases). This CDR3 is built from 13 residues. Between the trimmed V and J ends, which lost 1 base and 3 bases, there was a span of 6 bases. Germline V gene sequence: CDR1 SGHTA, CDR2 FQGTGA. The CDR3 nucleotides are TGTGCCAGCAGCTTAAGACAGGAAGAGACCCAGTACTTC. Its translation: CASSLRQEETQYF.

The V call is TRBV5-4, the J call TRBJ2-2, with D tentatively TRBD1 (6 bases). CDR1 and CDR2 from the germline V gene are SGHNT and YYREEE (reference sequence). Trimming removed 3 bases at V and 0 bases at J, with 12 bases between. The CDR3 spans 16 residues. The CDR3 coding sequence is TGTGCCAGCAGCTCAGCCGGGACAACGAACACCGGGGAGCTGTTTTTT. This codes for CASSSAGTTNTGELFF.

A word on this clone: One junction end does not reproduce the germline sequence, and a read error may be involved. The CDR3 sequence is CASSEGQGKPF. The DNA for the CDR3 is TGTGCCAGCAGTGAGGGACAGGGGAAGCCTTTC. The gene calls are TRBV6-1 and TRBJ2-7; 10 nucleotides match TRBD1. The CDR3 contains 11 residues. Germline CDR1 is MNHNS and CDR2 is SASEGT.

The genes are TRBV4-1 and TRBJ2-3; D is possibly TRBD2 (6 bases). Germline loops: CDR1 MGHRA, CDR2 YSYEKL. The CDR3 is 17 amino acids. Trimming cost V 3 bases and J 0 bases, with 16 bases left between them. CDR3 nucleotides: TGCGCCAGCAGCCATGGGGAAGCGGGTACTAGCACAGATACGCAGTATTTT. Its protein is CASSHGEAGTSTDTQYF.